These 20 T cell receptor beta chains came from one sample sequenced in a study of blood T cell repertoires in COVID-19. Sequencing used immunoSEQ multiplex PCR; TCRdb keeps in-frame clones, though not all of them. The sample contains some 250,000 clones, roughly 90% of which appear only once. The specimen was PBMCs or T cells enriched from blood (not recorded which). The origin of the receptors is a middle-aged man who had recovered from COVID-19.

This clone came up a few times. The CDR3 sequence is CSVEPAGATSGGLYEQYF. The CDR3 nucleotides are TGCAGCGTTGAACCAGCGGGGGCGACTAGCGGGGGGCTCTACGAGCAGTACTTC. The chain is built from TRBV29-1 and TRBJ2-7; TRBD2 aligns across 13 bases. CDR1 is SQVTM, CDR2 ANQGSEA, per germline. The J segment lost 3 bases and the V segment lost 2 bases, leaving 13 bases of the junction unmatched. The CDR3 is 18 amino acids.

The chain combines TRBV25-1 with TRBJ1-1, with D possibly being TRBD1 (6 bases). Per germline, CDR1 MGHDK and CDR2 SYGVNS. Trimming removed 4 bases from V and 2 bases from J, with 14 bases in between. The length of the CDR3 is 15 residues. CDR3 loop: CASSARQEFNTEAFF. CDR3 nucleotide sequence: TGTGCCAGCAGTGCCAGACAGGAATTTAACACTGAAGCTTTCTTT.

This chain links TRBV15 with TRBJ2-3; 14 bases are a match to TRBD2. CDR1 is LNHNV, CDR2 YYDKDF, per germline (reference sequence). The length of the CDR3 is 13 residues. The J segment lost 7 bases and the V segment lost 8 bases, leaving 2 bases of the junction unmatched. CDR3 coding DNA: TGTGCCACCGGGACTAGCGGGAGAAATACGCAGTATTTT. Encoded protein: CATGTSGRNTQYF. The whole variable domain, remainder taken from reference TRBV15 and TRBJ2-3, is DAMVIQNPRYQVTQFGKPVTLSCSQTLNHNVMYWYQQKSSQAPKLLFHYYDKDFNNEADTPDNFQSRRPNTSFCFLDIRSPGLGDTAMYLCATGTSGRNTQYFGPGTRLTVL.

The chain is built from TRBV9 and TRBJ2-1; D uncertain. V dropped 0 bases and J dropped 6 bases, with 16 bases sitting between them. Germline V CDR1 and CDR2: SGDLS, YYNGEE. The CDR3 has 16 residues. For the CDR3, the DNA is TGTGCCAGCAGCGTAGGAAGCAGGATAAGTAGCAATGAGCAGTTCTTC. It translates to CASSVGSRISSNEQFF.

This clone was observed a handful of times. The V call is TRBV28, the J call TRBJ1-1, with a tentative D call TRBD1 (5 bases). The germline V gene encodes CDR1 MDHEN and CDR2 SYDVKM. With 6 bases removed from V and 6 bases from J, the gap between germline ends came to 14 bases. CDR3 length equals 13 residues. CDR3 loop: CASRAGPTPEAFF. CDR3 sequence (DNA): TGTGCCAGCAGAGCAGGGCCAACTCCTGAAGCTTTCTTT.

The chain links TRBV2 to TRBJ2-1; TRBD2 might be the D (7 bases). The V gene lost 8 bases and the J gene lost 0 bases, with 14 bases spanning the gap. The germline CDR1 and CDR2 sequences are SNHLY and FYNNEI. CDR3 size: 15 residues. The chain's CDR3 is CASGFGGASYNEQFF. For the CDR3, the DNA is TGTGCCAGCGGATTTGGGGGGGCCTCCTACAATGAGCAGTTCTTC.

The gene calls are TRBV7-9 and TRBJ2-3; D remains unclear. The V gene lost 1 base and the J gene lost 0 bases, with 5 bases spanning the gap. Per germline, CDR1 SEHNR and CDR2 FQNEAQ (reference sequence). The length of the CDR3 is 14 residues. The CDR3 region is CASSLGVSTDTQYF. In nucleotides, the CDR3 is TGTGCCAGCAGCTTAGGAGTAAGCACAGATACGCAGTATTTT.

The V call is TRBV9, the J call TRBJ2-1; D is ambiguous. CDR1 SGDLS and CDR2 YYNGEE come from the germline V gene. Trimming stripped 3 bases from V and 5 bases from J, with 9 bases between. CDR3 length equals 13 residues. CDR3 in amino acids: CASSGQDNNEQFF. CDR3 bases: TGTGCCAGCAGCGGTCAGGATAACAATGAGCAGTTCTTC.

The chain employs TRBV5-4 and TRBJ1-1, with TRBD1 as a possible D gene (6 bases). Trimming removed 0 bases at V and 1 base at J, with 13 bases between. The germline CDR1 and CDR2 sequences are SGHNT and YYREEE (reference sequence). The CDR3 sequence is 16 residues long. This CDR3 is CASSLVAGAPNTEAFF. CDR3 nucleotides: TGTGCCAGCAGCTTGGTCGCAGGGGCCCCGAACACTGAAGCTTTCTTT.

V is TRBV11-2 and J is TRBJ2-3, with 10 positions matching TRBD2. The CDR3 has 18 residues. V gave up 2 bases and J gave up 0 bases; unmatched junction bases: 8. Germline V CDR1 and CDR2: SGHAT, FQNNGV. The CDR3 bases are TGTGCCAGCAGCTTACCGGGACTAGCGACCACTAGCACAGATACGCAGTATTTT. Its protein product is CASSLPGLATTSTDTQYF. Supplemented by reference TRBV11-2 and TRBJ2-3, the full variable domain reads EAGVAQSPRYKIIEKRQSVAFWCNPISGHATLYWYQQILGQGPKLLIQFQNNGVVDDSQLPKDRFSAERLKGVDSTLKIQPAKLEDSAVYLCASSLPGLATTSTDTQYFGPGTRLTVL.

The J gene is TRBJ1-4, the V gene TRBV11-2; maybe TRBD1 (6 bases). This CDR3 comprises 18 residues. Germline CDR1 is SGHAT and CDR2 is FQNNGV. Trimming removed 1 base at V and 8 bases at J, with 23 bases between. The CDR3 spells CASSLGWDTLSVREKLFF. In DNA form, the CDR3 reads TGTGCCAGCAGCTTAGGTTGGGACACGCTGTCAGTCCGGGAAAAACTGTTTTTT.

This rearrangement joins TRBV28 to TRBJ2-1; 7 bases agree with TRBD1. The CDR3 is made up of 15 amino acids. The germline V gene encodes CDR1 MDHEN and CDR2 SYDVKM. Germline trimming cut 5 bases from V and 6 bases from J; bases unmatched to any gene: 10. As DNA, the CDR3 is TGTGCCAGCAGTCCCCGAAAGGGGGCGCTCAATGAGCAGTTCTTC. This gives the protein CASSPRKGALNEQFF.

This rearrangement joins TRBV29-1 to TRBJ2-7; 7 positions match TRBD1. The germline V gene has CDR1 SQVTM and CDR2 ANQGSEA. Unmatched junction bases numbered 2, after V lost 1 base and J lost 2 bases. The CDR3 loop spans 13 amino acids. CDR3 coding DNA: TGCAGCGTTGAAGGGACAGGTCCCTACGAGCAGTACTTC. This encodes CSVEGTGPYEQYF.

The rearrangement joins TRBV12-3 or TRBV12-4 to TRBJ1-1; TRBD1 matches at 7 bases. V lost 6 bases, J lost 5 bases, and 6 bases stayed unmatched. The CDR3 sequence is 13 residues long. CDR3 bases: TGTGCCAGCAGAGGGAACAGGGGAACTGAAGCTTTCTTT. Translating gives CASRGNRGTEAFF.

The chain joins TRBV6-6 to TRBJ2-5, with TRBD2 as a possible D gene (5 bases). The CDR3 contains 15 residues. Deletions cut 4 bases from V and 4 bases from J, with 16 bases between. CDR1 MNHNY and CDR2 SVGAGI come from the germline V gene (reference sequence). CDR3 residues: CASSFPTKGRETQYF. CDR3 sequence (DNA): TGTGCCAGCAGTTTCCCGACTAAAGGGAGAGAGACCCAGTACTTC.

This clone is a singleton in its sample. This rearrangement joins TRBV5-4 to TRBJ2-3; TRBD2 matches 8 bases. There are 17 residues in the CDR3. CDR1 is SGHNT, CDR2 YYREEE, per germline (reference sequence). Unmatched junction bases numbered 15, after V lost 3 bases and J lost 6 bases. DNA of the CDR3: TGTGCCAGCAGCTCGAGCTTAGCGGGACCGGGGGTGGATACGCAGTATTTT. Protein sequence: CASSSSLAGPGVDTQYF.

Only a few counts were recorded for this clone. The chain recombines TRBV6-1 with TRBJ2-7; 7 bases map to TRBD1. Germline CDR1 is MNHNS and CDR2 is SASEGT. The trim removed 1 base at V and 0 bases at J, leaving 0 bases unmatched. The CDR3 has 14 residues. Here the CDR3 DNA reads TGTGCCAGCAGTGAAGGGGACAGCTCCTACGAGCAGTACTTC. Its translation is CASSEGDSSYEQYF.

The chain links TRBV3-1 (or the pseudogene TRBV3-2) to TRBJ2-7; D ambiguous. The CDR3 runs to 14 residues. CDR1 LGHDT and CDR2 YNNKEL come from the germline V gene (reference sequence). V shed 2 bases and J shed 1 base, with 9 bases lying between them. For the CDR3, the DNA is TGTGCCAGCAGCCAAATCGAGAGATCCTACGAGCAGTACTTC. This translates into CASSQIERSYEQYF.

The rearrangement joins TRBV5-1 to TRBJ2-3; D is unclear. The CDR3 totals 15 residues. The V end was cut by 0 bases, the J end by 1 base, with 9 bases between. Germline lookup yields CDR1 SGHRS and CDR2 YFSETQ. The CDR3 spells CASSLGGTGTDTQYF. CDR3 in DNA: TGCGCCAGCAGCTTGGGTGGCACAGGCACAGATACGCAGTATTTT.

The rearrangement uses TRBV28 and TRBJ1-5; D unclear. Germline V gives CDR1 MDHEN, CDR2 SYDVKM. CDR3 length equals 14 residues. Trimming cost V 2 bases and J 6 bases, with 11 bases left between them. The CDR3 loop reads CASSLELITQPQHF. CDR3 nucleotides: TGTGCCAGCAGTTTAGAACTCATAACTCAGCCCCAGCATTTT.